This TCR beta chain was recorded in a study of blood T cell repertoires in COVID-19. About the study: Sites in the United States, Italy and Spain provided acute and convalescent COVID-19 samples. PBMCs, B-cell-depleted T cells, or T cells were the source of the cDNA or gDNA that made up the material.

As handled by the study authors: The authors estimated nucleated cell counts from reference gene primer amplification. The table came from immunoSEQ multiplex PCR; TCRdb's copy has only in-frame clones and leaves some out. The V and J calls and clone size are taken from that table; D and trimming were inferred from the DNA. The table records roughly 250,000 clones, around 83% of them present only once. The germline V and J ends were trimmed by 6 bases and 5 bases, with 11 bases remaining between them. Per the germline V gene, CDR1 is SQVTM and CDR2 is ANQGSEA. The CDR3 runs to 12 residues. Sequencing was done on a sample of peripheral blood. The gene calls are TRBV29-1 and TRBJ2-4; the D gene is possibly TRBD1 (5 bases). The receptor was derived from a middle-aged man with active or convalescent COVID-19. The CDR3 nucleotides are TGCAGCGTCAGGGAAACGGAAAACATTCAGTACTTC. Protein: CSVRETENIQYF. Full variable domain (remainder filled in from reference TRBV29-1 and TRBJ2-4): SAVISQKPSRDICQRGTSLTIQCQVDSQVTMMFWYRQQPGQSLTLIATANQGSEATYESGFVIDKFPISRPNLTFSTLTVSNMSPEDSSIYLCSVRETENIQYFGAGTRLSVL.